The 10 T cell receptor beta chains presented below share a single source sample, sequenced in a study of post-analysis software for immune sequencing data. Study-wide points: Patients showed TRBV5-6, TRBV5-1 and TRBV20-1 among a few TRBV segments more frequent than in controls.

Every TCR beta cDNA library bore unique molecular identifiers. TCRdb ran MiXCR on the PCR reads and lists one entry per CDR3 protein. The profile shows about 760,000 distinct CDR3 sequences, around 27% of them singletons. Antigen specificity for these receptors is unknown. Sequences were obtained from blood. The receptors derive from a girl between 10 and 17 years old with multiple sclerosis.

In this sample, this clonotype turned up many times. J is TRBJ1-2 and V is TRBV7-8, with 8 bases identical to TRBD1. With 3 bases clipped from V and 5 bases from J, the junction kept 2 bases outside the gene matches. The CDR3 loop spans 13 amino acids. CDR1 is SGHVS, CDR2 FQNEAQ, per germline. In DNA, the CDR3 is TGTGCCAGCAGCTTGGGACAGGAGTATGGCTACACCTTC. It is translated as CASSLGQEYGYTF.

V is TRBV4-1 and J is TRBJ2-3; 12 bases are a match to TRBD2. The CDR3 contains 17 residues. With 5 bases clipped from V and 4 bases from J, the junction kept 10 bases outside the gene matches. Germline V gene lookup returns CDR1 MGHRA and CDR2 YSYEKL. The CDR3 protein is CASSKLTTSGGADTQYF. The DNA of the CDR3 is TGCGCCAGCAGCAAACTAACGACTAGCGGGGGAGCAGATACGCAGTATTTT.

This clonotype was seen more than once but under ten times. The V and J genes are TRBV7-9 and TRBJ2-5; 7 nucleotides line up with TRBD2. Germline V gene sequence: CDR1 SEHNR, CDR2 FQNEAQ (reference sequence). This CDR3 comprises 16 residues. Unmatched junction bases numbered 12, after V lost 5 bases and J lost 3 bases. The CDR3 here is CASSGGERYIKETQYF. The CDR3 region has the DNA TGTGCCAGCAGCGGGGGGGAGAGATATATTAAAGAGACCCAGTACTTC.

The DNA of the CDR3 is TGTGCCAGCAGCTCCCTGACAGGTTCGGCCATTCAGTACTTC. It specifies CASSSLTGSAIQYF. The J gene is TRBJ2-4, the V gene TRBV5-4; the D gene is possibly TRBD1 (6 bases). Germline loops: CDR1 SGHNT, CDR2 YYREEE (reference sequence). V lost 3 bases and J 9 bases, leaving 16 bases between the germline ends. The CDR3 has 14 residues. Together with reference TRBV5-4 and TRBJ2-4, the CDR3 gives the full variable domain: ETGVTQSPTHLIKTRGQQVTLRCSSQSGHNTVSWYQQALGQGPQFIFQYYREEENGRGNFPPRFSGLQFPNYSSELNVNALELDDSALYLCASSSLTGSAIQYFGAGTRLSVL.

This clonotype was seen a handful of times. This sequence joins TRBV15 and TRBJ1-2; no clear D gene. Germline V lookup: CDR1 LNHNV, CDR2 YYDKDF (reference sequence). This CDR3 has 13 amino acids. Trimming pared 0 bases from V and 7 bases from J, leaving 9 bases between. In DNA, the CDR3 is TGTGCCACCAGCAGAGAGGCCCGGTCTGGCTACACCTTC. Protein product: CATSREARSGYTF. Full variable domain (rest looked up from reference TRBV15 and TRBJ1-2): DAMVIQNPRYQVTQFGKPVTLSCSQTLNHNVMYWYQQKSSQAPKLLFHYYDKDFNNEADTPDNFQSRRPNTSFCFLDIRSPGLGDTAMYLCATSREARSGYTFGSGTRLTVV.

This chain joins TRBV20-1 and TRBJ2-5, with D possibly TRBD1 on 6 matching bases. CDR1 and CDR2 from the germline V gene are DFQATT and SNEGSKA (reference sequence). Trimming cost V 0 bases and J 5 bases, with 19 bases left between them. CDR3 length: 16 residues. In nucleotides, the CDR3 is TGCAGTGCTAGAGATTTAAGCGGACAGTGGGGTGAGACCCAGTACTTC. Translated, it gives CSARDLSGQWGETQYF.

This clonotype was picked up a small number of times. This chain connects TRBV7-8 to TRBJ2-5, with 10 positions matching TRBD2. The DNA end favors TRBJ2-7, so the J call may be wrong. The CDR3 is 16 amino acids. Germline lookup yields CDR1 SGHVS and CDR2 FQNEAQ. CDR3 sequence (DNA): TGTGCCAGCAGCCCAAGACTAGCGGGTGATACCTACGAGCAGTACTTC. Translated, it gives CASSPRLAGDTYEQYF.

This clonotype has only a few counts. The rearrangement uses TRBV20-1 and TRBJ2-5; D might be TRBD1 or TRBD2, each matching 5 bases. Per germline, CDR1 DFQATT and CDR2 SNEGSKA (reference sequence). The CDR3 runs 13 residues. V lost 2 bases and J lost 2, with 9 bases in between. Here the CDR3 DNA reads TGCAGTGCTAGAAGGGACGGTCAAGAGACCCAGTACTTC. Translation gives CSARRDGQETQYF.

This clonotype was counted many times. The junction and the germline gene differ at one end; a read error may be behind it. The J gene is TRBJ2-6, the V gene TRBV5-1, with no clear D. The CDR3 covers 13 residues. The germline V gene has CDR1 SGHRS and CDR2 YFSETQ. CDR3 protein: CASSLAGANVLTF. CDR3 DNA: TGTGCCAGCAGTTTGGCTGGGGCCAACGTCCTGACTTTC.

The chain employs TRBV9 and TRBJ1-2; D perhaps matches TRBD1 (6 bases). From germline, CDR1 is SGDLS and CDR2 YYNGEE. CDR3 length: 15 residues. V shed 0 bases and J shed 4 bases, with 13 bases lying between them. The CDR3 region is CASSVVGQGLYGYTF. CDR3 coding DNA: TGTGCCAGCAGCGTAGTGGGACAAGGTCTCTATGGCTACACCTTC.